The rows below give T cell receptor beta chains drawn from one sample of a study of post-analysis software for immune sequencing data. TCRdb redid the calling of the PCR reads with MiXCR, one entry per CDR3 protein. This sample carries some 370,000 distinct CDR3 sequences, 30% to 45% of them seen once, and the ten largest clones take 13%. Sequences were obtained from blood. The receptors were sampled from a girl aged 5-17 years with multiple sclerosis. The CDR3 runs from the conserved cysteine through the conserved F or W. A D gene is named only where the DNA matches it firmly. Clone size is stated in some rows and not others, as once, few, many or a class when expanded.

TRBJ1-6 - - 12 TRBV12-3/TRBV12-4 TGTGCCAGCAGTTCAGGGAGTTCACCCCTCCACTTT CASSSGSSPLHF
TRBJ1-4 once - 13 TRBV27 TGTGCCAGCAGCTTCAACAGGGCGGGAAAACTGTTTTTT CASSFNRAGKLFF
TRBJ2-1 - TRBD2 12 TRBV2 TGTGCCAGCAGTTTAGCGGGGTATGAGCAGTTCTTC CASSLAGYEQFF
TRBJ2-1 - TRBD2 17 TRBV7-3 TGTGCCAGCAGCCTCGGGACTAGCGGGGGGGCCGGGTATGAGCAGTTCTTC CASSLGTSGGAGYEQFF
TRBJ1-2 - - 16 TRBV7-2 TGTGCCAGCAGCTGGGACCCAGGTCGTGCTAACTATGGCTACACCTTC CASSWDPGRANYGYTF
TRBJ1-1 - TRBD1 17 TRBV2 TGTGCCAGCAGTGAAGCACGCTCCGGGACAGGGAACACTGAAGCTTTCTTT CASSEARSGTGNTEAFF
TRBJ1-4 - TRBD1 15 TRBV12-3/TRBV12-4 TGTGCCAGCAGTCCAGACAGGGGGGGAAATGAAAAACTGTTTTTT CASSPDRGGNEKLFF
TRBJ2-6 few - 16 TRBV4-1 TGCGCCAGCAGCCTCTCATGGGACCCTCTCACCAACGTCCTGACTTTC CASSLSWDPLTNVLTF
TRBJ2-3 - - 13 TRBV7-4 TGTGCCAGCGACCGGAGGGGAGCAGATACGCAGTATTTT CASDRRGADTQYF
TRBJ1-6 few - 15 TRBV5-5 TGTGCCAGCAGCTTCTACACAGTAAAACCCTCGACCCTCCACTTT CASSFYTVKPSTLHF
TRBJ2-1 - TRBD1 14 TRBV7-9 TGTGCCAGCAAAGCCCGGACAGGGTACAATGAGCAGTTCTTC CASKARTGYNEQFF
TRBJ1-5 - - 12 TRBV20-1 TGCAGTGCTAGTCGGAACAATCAGCCCCAGCATTTT CSASRNNQPQHF
TRBJ2-7 - - 16 TRBV11-2 TGTGCCAGCAGCCCCCGTCCCGGGACATGGAGGTACGAGCAGTACTTC CASSPRPGTWRYEQYF
TRBJ1-5 once - 12 TRBV12-3/TRBV12-4 TGTGCCAGCGGATATAGCAATCAGCCCCAGCATTTT CASGYSNQPQHF
TRBJ2-1 - TRBD2 14 TRBV5-1 TGCGTCAGCAGCGCTGCGGGGGGCTACAATGAGCAGTTCTTC CVSSAAGGYNEQFF
TRBJ2-7 - - 14 TRBV6-5 TGTGCCAGCAGTTACTCGGCCCAGAACGGCGAGCAGTACTTC CASSYSAQNGEQYF
TRBJ2-6 few TRBD1 16 TRBV2 TGTGCCAGCAGAGGACAGGGTCTCACTGGGGCCAACGTCCTGACTTTC CASRGQGLTGANVLTF
TRBJ2-4 few - 14 TRBV6-6 TGTGCCAGCAGTTATGGGCAGGGAGGAAACATTCAGTACTTC CASSYGQGGNIQYF